This paragraph reports one TCR beta chain. This sample is drawn from a study of T cells expressing NK-cell markers. TCRdb reprocessed the 5' RACE reads; each CDR3 protein has one entry and no DNA is given. Its table records roughly 390,000 distinct CDR3 sequences. CDR3 length: 17 residues. Germline V lookup: CDR1 LGHNA, CDR2 YNFKEQ. Sequencing was performed on blood T cells: a sorted CD56 or NKG2C T cell subset, CD4+ or CD8+ T cells, or bulk PBMC T cells (not recorded which). The chain couples TRBV4-2 to TRBJ2-1; the TCRdb call, TRBD2, lacks DNA for checking. The clonotype originates from a man aged 18-75 years in good health. The CDR3 region is CASSQEGLAGTYNEQFF.